The entry that follows covers one TCR beta chain sequence. Original processing methods: Nucleated cell counts were estimated from reference gene primer amplification. Measured with immunoSEQ multiplex PCR; TCRdb has only the in-frame clones, and not every one. For V, J and clone size, that table is used; D and trimming come from the DNA. The sample lists over 200,000 clones, 84% occurring once. The sample comes from a study of blood T cell repertoires in COVID-19. At the level of the study: Acute and convalescent COVID-19 specimens originated in the United States, Italy and Spain.

The CDR3 extends over 17 amino acids. Sequenced input: peripheral blood. This rearrangement joins TRBV21-1 to TRBJ2-1; the D call of TRBD2 is as the table states it, not checked on the DNA. TRBV21-1 is a listed pseudogene. The receptor was isolated from a woman between 50 and 59 years old with active or convalescent COVID-19. In DNA, the CDR3 is TGTGCCAGCAGCACAGGACTAGCGGGGGGCCAGGTGAATGAGCAGTTCTTC. Protein sequence: CASSTGLAGGQVNEQFF.